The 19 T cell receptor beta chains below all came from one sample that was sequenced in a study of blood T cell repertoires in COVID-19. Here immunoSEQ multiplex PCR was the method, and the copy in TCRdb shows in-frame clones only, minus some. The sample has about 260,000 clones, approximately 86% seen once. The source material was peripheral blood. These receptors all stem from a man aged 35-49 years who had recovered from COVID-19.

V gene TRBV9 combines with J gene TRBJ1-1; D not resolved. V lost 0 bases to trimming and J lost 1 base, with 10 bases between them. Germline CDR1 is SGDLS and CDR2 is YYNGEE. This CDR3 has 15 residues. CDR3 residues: CASSVGMAKNTEAFF. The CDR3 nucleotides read TGTGCCAGCAGCGTAGGAATGGCCAAGAACACTGAAGCTTTCTTT.

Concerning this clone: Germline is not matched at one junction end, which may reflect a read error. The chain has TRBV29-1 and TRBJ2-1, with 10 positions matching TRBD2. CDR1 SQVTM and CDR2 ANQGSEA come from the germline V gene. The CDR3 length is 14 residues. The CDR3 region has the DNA TGCAGCGTTGGTCAGCGGGGGGGCTACTATGAGCAGTTCTTC. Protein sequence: CSVGQRGGYYEQFF.

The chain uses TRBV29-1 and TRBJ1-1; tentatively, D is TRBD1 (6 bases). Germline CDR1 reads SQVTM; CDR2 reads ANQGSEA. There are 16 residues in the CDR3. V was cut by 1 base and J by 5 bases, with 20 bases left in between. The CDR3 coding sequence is TGCAGCGTTGAAGGGGTTGGAGGGGGGGCAGGAACTGAAGCTTTCTTT. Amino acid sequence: CSVEGVGGGAGTEAFF.

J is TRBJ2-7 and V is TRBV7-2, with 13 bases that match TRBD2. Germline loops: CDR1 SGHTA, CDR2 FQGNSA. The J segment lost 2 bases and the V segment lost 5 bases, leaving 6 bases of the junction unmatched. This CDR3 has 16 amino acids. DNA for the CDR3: TGTGCCAGCAGCCAGCCCACTAGCGGGGGGGCCTACGAGCAGTACTTC. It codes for CASSQPTSGGAYEQYF.

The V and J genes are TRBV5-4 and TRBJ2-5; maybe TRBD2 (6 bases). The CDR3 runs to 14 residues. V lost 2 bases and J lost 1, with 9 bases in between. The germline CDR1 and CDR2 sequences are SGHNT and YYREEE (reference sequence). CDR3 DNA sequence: TGTGCCAGCAGCTTTAGGGACTCCCAAGAGACCCAGTACTTC. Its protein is CASSFRDSQETQYF.

The CDR3 bases are TGTGCCAGCAGTCCAGACACCGGGGAGCTGTTTTTT. This sequence encodes CASSPDTGELFF. V is TRBV7-8 and J is TRBJ2-2; no reliable D call. Per germline, CDR1 SGHVS and CDR2 FQNEAQ. V lost 6 bases and J 3 bases, leaving 5 bases between the germline ends. CDR3 length equals 12 residues.

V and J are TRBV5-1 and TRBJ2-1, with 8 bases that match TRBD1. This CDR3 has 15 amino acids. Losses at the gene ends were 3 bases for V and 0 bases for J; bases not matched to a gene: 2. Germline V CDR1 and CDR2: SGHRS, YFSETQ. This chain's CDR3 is CASSSGQVSYNEQFF. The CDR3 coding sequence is TGCGCCAGCAGCTCGGGACAGGTCTCCTACAATGAGCAGTTCTTC.

CDR3 sequence: CASSDLTGPKAEAFF. The CDR3 nucleotides are TGCGCCAGCAGTGACCTGACAGGGCCAAAGGCTGAAGCTTTCTTT. The V gene is TRBV10-1, the J gene TRBJ1-1, with 7 bases fitting TRBD1. V was pared by 3 bases and J by 6 bases, with 10 bases of the junction left unmatched. The length of the CDR3 is 15 residues. Germline CDR1 reads WNHNN; CDR2 reads SYGVQD (reference sequence).

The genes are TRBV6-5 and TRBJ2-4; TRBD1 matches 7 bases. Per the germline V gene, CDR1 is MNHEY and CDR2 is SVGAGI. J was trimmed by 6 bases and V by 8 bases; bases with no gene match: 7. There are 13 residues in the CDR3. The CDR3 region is CASRRQGSNIQYF. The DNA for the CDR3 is TGTGCCAGCCGGAGACAGGGCTCAAACATTCAGTACTTC.

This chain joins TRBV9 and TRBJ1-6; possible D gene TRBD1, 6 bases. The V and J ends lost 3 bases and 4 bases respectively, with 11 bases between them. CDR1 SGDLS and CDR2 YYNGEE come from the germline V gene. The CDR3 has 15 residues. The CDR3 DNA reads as TGTGCCAGCAGCGGAGACAGGCCATATAATTCACCCCTCCACTTT. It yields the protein CASSGDRPYNSPLHF.

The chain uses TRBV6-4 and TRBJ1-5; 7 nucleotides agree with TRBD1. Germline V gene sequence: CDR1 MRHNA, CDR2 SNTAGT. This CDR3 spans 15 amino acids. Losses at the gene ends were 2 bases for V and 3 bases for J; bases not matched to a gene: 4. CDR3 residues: CASSDPGTANQPQHF. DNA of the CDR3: TGTGCCAGCAGTGACCCTGGGACAGCCAATCAGCCCCAGCATTTT.

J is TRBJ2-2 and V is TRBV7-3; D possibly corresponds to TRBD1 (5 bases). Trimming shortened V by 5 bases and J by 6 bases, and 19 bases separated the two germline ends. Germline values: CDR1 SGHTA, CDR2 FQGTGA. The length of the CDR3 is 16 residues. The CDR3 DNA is TGTGCCAGCAGCCCCAAGGGCAGGGTTGTGGCCGGGGAGCTGTTTTTT. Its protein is CASSPKGRVVAGELFF.

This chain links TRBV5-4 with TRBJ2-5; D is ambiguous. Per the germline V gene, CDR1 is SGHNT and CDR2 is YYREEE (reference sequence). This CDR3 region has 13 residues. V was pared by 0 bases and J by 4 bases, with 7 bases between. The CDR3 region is CASSLDRAETQYF. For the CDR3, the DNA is TGTGCCAGCAGCTTGGACCGCGCAGAGACCCAGTACTTC.

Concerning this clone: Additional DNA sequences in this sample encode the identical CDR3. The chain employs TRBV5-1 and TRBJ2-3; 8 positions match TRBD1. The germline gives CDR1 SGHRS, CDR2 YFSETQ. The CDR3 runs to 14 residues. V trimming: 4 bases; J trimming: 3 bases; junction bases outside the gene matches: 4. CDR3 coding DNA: TGCGCCAGCAGCCCCGGACAGGGAACAGATACGCAGTATTTT. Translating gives CASSPGQGTDTQYF.

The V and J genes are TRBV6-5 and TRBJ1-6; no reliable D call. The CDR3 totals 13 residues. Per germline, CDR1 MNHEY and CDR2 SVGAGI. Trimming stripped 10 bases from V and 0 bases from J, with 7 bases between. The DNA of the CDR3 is TGTGCCACAACAAGCTCCTATAATTCACCCCTCCACTTT. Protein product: CATTSSYNSPLHF.

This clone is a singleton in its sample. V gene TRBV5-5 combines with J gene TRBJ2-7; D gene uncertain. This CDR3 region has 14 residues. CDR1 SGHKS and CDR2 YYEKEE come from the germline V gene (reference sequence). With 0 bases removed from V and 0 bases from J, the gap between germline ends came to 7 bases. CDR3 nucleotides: TGTGCCAGCAGCTTGGACTTCTTCTCCTACGAGCAGTACTTC. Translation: CASSLDFFSYEQYF.

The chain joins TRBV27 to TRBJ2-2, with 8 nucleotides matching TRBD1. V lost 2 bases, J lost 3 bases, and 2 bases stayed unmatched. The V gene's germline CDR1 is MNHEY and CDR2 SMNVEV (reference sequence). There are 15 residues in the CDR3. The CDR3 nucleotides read TGTGCCAGCAGTTTAAGGGACAGGTACACCGGGGAGCTGTTTTTT. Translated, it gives CASSLRDRYTGELFF.

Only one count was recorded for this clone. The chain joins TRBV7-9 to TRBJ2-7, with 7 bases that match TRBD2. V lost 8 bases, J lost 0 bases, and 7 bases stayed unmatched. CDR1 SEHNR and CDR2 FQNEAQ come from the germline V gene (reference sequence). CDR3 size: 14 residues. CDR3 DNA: TGTGCCAGCGGCGGGACTACCTTCTCCTACGAGCAGTACTTC. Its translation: CASGGTTFSYEQYF.

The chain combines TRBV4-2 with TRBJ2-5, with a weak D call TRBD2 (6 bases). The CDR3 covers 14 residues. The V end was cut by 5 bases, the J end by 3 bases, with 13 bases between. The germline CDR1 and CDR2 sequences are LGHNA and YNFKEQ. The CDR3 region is CASSGRDFEETQYF. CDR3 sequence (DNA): TGTGCCAGCAGCGGACGGGACTTTGAAGAGACCCAGTACTTC.